This section outlines one T cell receptor (beta chain) sequence together with its context. These data come from a study of control samples from healthy donors and cancer patients. The CDR3 runs 14 residues. CDR1 and CDR2 from the germline V gene are SGHRS and YFSETQ. With 2 bases removed from V and 1 base from J, the gap between germline ends came to 9 bases. Profiled with immunoSEQ multiplex PCR; TCRdb holds only in-frame clones, not every one. The sample records 65,000 to 70,000 clones, 84% being singletons. This sequence originates from a woman aged 45 to 65 with lung cancer. The material sequenced was PBMCs. This chain uses TRBV5-1 with TRBJ1-1; D is perhaps TRBD1 (5 bases). In DNA form, the CDR3 reads TGCGCCAGCAGCTTACAGGCACCGAACACTGAAGCTTTCTTT. This gives the protein CASSLQAPNTEAFF.